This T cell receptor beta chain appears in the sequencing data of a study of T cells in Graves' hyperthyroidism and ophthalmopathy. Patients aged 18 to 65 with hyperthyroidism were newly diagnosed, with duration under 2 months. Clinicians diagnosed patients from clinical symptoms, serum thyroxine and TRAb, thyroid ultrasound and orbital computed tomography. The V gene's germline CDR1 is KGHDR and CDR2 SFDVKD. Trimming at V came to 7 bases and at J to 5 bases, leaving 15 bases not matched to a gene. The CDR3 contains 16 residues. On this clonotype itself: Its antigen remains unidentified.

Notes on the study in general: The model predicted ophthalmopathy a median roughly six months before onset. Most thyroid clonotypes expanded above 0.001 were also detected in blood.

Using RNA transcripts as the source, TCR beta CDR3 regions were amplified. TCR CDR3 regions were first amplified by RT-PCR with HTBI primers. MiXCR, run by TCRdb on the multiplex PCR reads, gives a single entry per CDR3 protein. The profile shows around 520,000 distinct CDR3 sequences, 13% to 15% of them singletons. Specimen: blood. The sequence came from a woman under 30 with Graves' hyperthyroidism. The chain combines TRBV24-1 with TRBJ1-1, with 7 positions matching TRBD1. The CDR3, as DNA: TGTGCCACCAGACAGGGGAAAGGGTTAACGAATACTGAAGCTTTCTTT. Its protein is CATRQGKGLTNTEAFF.